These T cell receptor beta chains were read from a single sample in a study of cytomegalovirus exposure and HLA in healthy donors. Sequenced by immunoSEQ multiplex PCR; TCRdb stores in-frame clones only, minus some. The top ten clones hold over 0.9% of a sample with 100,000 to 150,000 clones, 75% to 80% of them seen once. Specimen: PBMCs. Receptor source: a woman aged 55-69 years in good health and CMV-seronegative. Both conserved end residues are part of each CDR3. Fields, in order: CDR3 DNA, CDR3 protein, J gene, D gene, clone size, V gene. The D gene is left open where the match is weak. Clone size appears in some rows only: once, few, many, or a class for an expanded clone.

CDR3nt: TGTGCCAGCAGCTTGCTCAGGGGAACCGGGGAGCTGTTTTTT; CDR3aa: CASSLLRGTGELFF; j_gene: TRBJ2-2; d_gene: .; abundance: .; v_gene: TRBV5-8
CDR3nt: TGTGCCAGCAGGATTGGGACTAGCGGGAACCACGAGCAGTACTTC; CDR3aa: CASRIGTSGNHEQYF; j_gene: TRBJ2-7; d_gene: TRBD2; abundance: .; v_gene: TRBV2
CDR3nt: TGTGCCAGCAGTGTGAGTTGGGGGCGAGAGACCCAGTACTTC; CDR3aa: CASSVSWGRETQYF; j_gene: TRBJ2-5; d_gene: .; abundance: .; v_gene: TRBV2
CDR3nt: TGTGCCAGCAGCTTGGTTAGAGCCAAAAACATTCAGTACTTC; CDR3aa: CASSLVRAKNIQYF; j_gene: TRBJ2-4; d_gene: .; abundance: .; v_gene: TRBV5-6
CDR3nt: TGTGCCAGCAGTTTGGGCGGGGTAAACACCGGGGAGCTGTTTTTT; CDR3aa: CASSLGGVNTGELFF; j_gene: TRBJ2-2; d_gene: .; abundance: .; v_gene: TRBV28
CDR3nt: TGTGCCAGTAGTTATACTAGCGGAACCTACGAGCAGTACTTC; CDR3aa: CASSYTSGTYEQYF; j_gene: TRBJ2-7; d_gene: TRBD2; abundance: .; v_gene: TRBV19
CDR3nt: TGCGCCAGCAGCTTGGACACAGGGGGTTGGCAGTACTTC; CDR3aa: CASSLDTGGWQYF; j_gene: TRBJ2-7; d_gene: TRBD1; abundance: .; v_gene: TRBV5-1
CDR3nt: TGTGCCAGCAGCCAGGGCGGGGCAGGGGAGGGAGTCCAGTACTTC; CDR3aa: CASSQGGAGEGVQYF; j_gene: TRBJ2-5; d_gene: .; abundance: .; v_gene: TRBV7-3
CDR3nt: TGCGCCAGCAGCTTGTCGGGGGGCGGGAATTCACCCCTCCACTTT; CDR3aa: CASSLSGGGNSPLHF; j_gene: TRBJ1-6; d_gene: .; abundance: once; v_gene: TRBV5-1
CDR3nt: TGTGCCAGCAGTCGCCGGACTAGCGGGCCGTACAATGAGCAGTTCTTC; CDR3aa: CASSRRTSGPYNEQFF; j_gene: TRBJ2-1; d_gene: TRBD2; abundance: .; v_gene: TRBV27
CDR3nt: TGCAGTGCTAAGGGGTCCGAGACCCAGTACTTC; CDR3aa: CSAKGSETQYF; j_gene: TRBJ2-5; d_gene: .; abundance: .; v_gene: TRBV20-1
CDR3nt: TGTGCCAGCAGTTTGAGTCCCCAGGGGGGCCTCGGCGACACTGAAGCTTTCTTT; CDR3aa: CASSLSPQGGLGDTEAFF; j_gene: TRBJ1-1; d_gene: TRBD1; abundance: .; v_gene: TRBV27
CDR3nt: TGTGCCAGCAGGTTGCGTGGGAGCTCCTACAATGAGCAGTTCTTC; CDR3aa: CASRLRGSSYNEQFF; j_gene: TRBJ2-1; d_gene: .; abundance: .; v_gene: TRBV2
CDR3nt: TGCGCCAGCAGCCGGAGTGTTGAGGTAGAAGCTTTCTTT; CDR3aa: CASSRSVEVEAFF; j_gene: TRBJ1-1; d_gene: .; abundance: .; v_gene: TRBV5-1
CDR3nt: TGTGCCAGCAGCTTAGTTCGTAGCGGGAGTCGTACAGATACGCAGTATTTT; CDR3aa: CASSLVRSGSRTDTQYF; j_gene: TRBJ2-3; d_gene: TRBD2; abundance: .; v_gene: TRBV11-2
CDR3nt: TGTGCCAGCGGCGTTGTGACTAGCGGGAGTAGTCTCGGCGAGCAGTACTTC; CDR3aa: CASGVVTSGSSLGEQYF; j_gene: TRBJ2-7; d_gene: TRBD2; abundance: .; v_gene: TRBV2
CDR3nt: TGTGCCAGCAGCCCTCAACAGGGTGGGGAGCAGTACTTC; CDR3aa: CASSPQQGGEQYF; j_gene: TRBJ2-7; d_gene: .; abundance: once; v_gene: TRBV7-9
CDR3nt: TGTGCCACCAGCAGAGCTAGGACAGGGGGAAGGACTGAAGCTTTCTTT; CDR3aa: CATSRARTGGRTEAFF; j_gene: TRBJ1-1; d_gene: TRBD1; abundance: .; v_gene: TRBV15
CDR3nt: TGTGCCAGCAGCGTACAGGGCCGGGGAGACACTGAAGCTTTCTTT; CDR3aa: CASSVQGRGDTEAFF; j_gene: TRBJ1-1; d_gene: .; abundance: few; v_gene: TRBV6-6
CDR3nt: TGTGCCAGCAGTTCTGACAGCAGCAATCAGCCCCAGCATTTT; CDR3aa: CASSSDSSNQPQHF; j_gene: TRBJ1-5; d_gene: .; abundance: once; v_gene: TRBV28
CDR3nt: TGCGCCAGCAGCTTGGTGGCCGGGACTAGCTACGAGCAGTACTTC; CDR3aa: CASSLVAGTSYEQYF; j_gene: TRBJ2-7; d_gene: TRBD2; abundance: .; v_gene: TRBV5-1
CDR3nt: TGTGCCAGCAGCCAAGACCGGGAGACCCAGTACTTC; CDR3aa: CASSQDRETQYF; j_gene: TRBJ2-5; d_gene: .; abundance: .; v_gene: TRBV4-2
CDR3nt: TGTGCCAGCAGTCCCGGGACAGGGCCGGGCGAGCAGTACTTC; CDR3aa: CASSPGTGPGEQYF; j_gene: TRBJ2-7; d_gene: TRBD1; abundance: .; v_gene: TRBV6-6
CDR3nt: TGTGCCAGCAGCTTCGGGGGTTTAGCCAAAAACATTCAGTACTTC; CDR3aa: CASSFGGLAKNIQYF; j_gene: TRBJ2-4; d_gene: .; abundance: .; v_gene: TRBV13
CDR3nt: .; CDR3aa: CASSLEAGSPGSCFF; j_gene: TRBJ2-2; d_gene: .; abundance: once; v_gene: TRBV5-1
CDR3nt: TGTGCCTGGAGTGTAATAGCGGGGGTACAAGAGACCCAGTACTTC; CDR3aa: CAWSVIAGVQETQYF; j_gene: TRBJ2-5; d_gene: TRBD2; abundance: .; v_gene: TRBV30
CDR3nt: TGTGCCAGCTCACCACCGTTTGGAACAGGGGGCGACTATGGCTACACCTTC; CDR3aa: CASSPPFGTGGDYGYTF; j_gene: TRBJ1-2; d_gene: TRBD1; abundance: few; v_gene: TRBV18
CDR3nt: TGTGCCAGCAGCTCACGGGACAGGGGGAACACCGGGGAGCTGTTTTTT; CDR3aa: CASSSRDRGNTGELFF; j_gene: TRBJ2-2; d_gene: TRBD1; abundance: .; v_gene: TRBV7-9